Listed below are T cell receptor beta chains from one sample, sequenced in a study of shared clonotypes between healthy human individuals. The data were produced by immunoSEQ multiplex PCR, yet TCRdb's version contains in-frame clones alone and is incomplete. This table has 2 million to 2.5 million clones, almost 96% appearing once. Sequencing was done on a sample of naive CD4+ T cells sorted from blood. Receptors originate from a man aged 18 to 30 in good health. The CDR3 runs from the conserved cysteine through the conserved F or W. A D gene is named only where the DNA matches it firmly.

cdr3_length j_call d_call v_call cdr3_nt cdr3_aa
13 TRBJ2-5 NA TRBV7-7 TGTGCTAGCCGTCCAGCGGCCGGAGAGACCCAGTACTTC CASRPAAGETQYF
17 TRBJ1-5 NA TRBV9 TGTGCCAGCAGCGTAGCTACAGGCCTTTATAGCAATCAGCCCCAGCATTTT CASSVATGLYSNQPQHF
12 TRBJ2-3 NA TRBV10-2 TGCGCCAGCAGGCCGAGCACAGATACGCAGTATTTT CASRPSTDTQYF
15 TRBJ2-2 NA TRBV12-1 NA CASSFGQGNTGELFF
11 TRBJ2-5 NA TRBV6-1 TGTGCCAGCAGTGCCAGGGAGACCCAGTACTTC CASSARETQYF
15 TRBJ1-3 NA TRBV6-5 TGTGCCAGCAGTTACTCCCGGACAGCTGGAAACACCATATATTTT CASSYSRTAGNTIYF
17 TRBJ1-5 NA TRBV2 TGTGCCAGCAGCGCCCGGGGGGGAGTTAATAGCAATCAGCCCCAGCATTTT CASSARGGVNSNQPQHF
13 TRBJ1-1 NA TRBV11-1 TGTGCCAGCAGCCTCGACAGGATAGATGAAGCTTTCTTT CASSLDRIDEAFF
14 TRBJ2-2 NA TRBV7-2 TGTGCCAGCAGCTTATCGGGGTCCCCCGGGGAGCTGTTTTTT CASSLSGSPGELFF
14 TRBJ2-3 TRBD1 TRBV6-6 TGTGCCAGCAGAGGACAGGGGGCAACAGATACGCAGTATTTT CASRGQGATDTQYF